One and the same sample provided the 10 T cell receptor beta chains below, sequenced in a study of T-cell memory formation after mild COVID-19. TCRdb recomputed calls from the 5' RACE reads with MiXCR, one row per CDR3 protein. The sample lists around 200,000 distinct CDR3 sequences; approximately 17% were seen once. The sample consisted of PBMCs or a T cell subset sorted from them (not recorded which). Receptor source: a man aged 18 to 35 who had mild COVID-19 (a few samples of this study predate the infection). Cell type and time point are not known.

This chain's CDR3 is CASSFGTGEETQYF. For the CDR3, the DNA is TGTGCCAGCAGCTTCGGGACAGGGGAAGAGACCCAGTACTTC. The chain joins TRBV7-9 to TRBJ2-5, with 10 nucleotides matching TRBD1. J gave up 3 bases and V 3 bases, and 1 base lay outside the gene matches. CDR1 and CDR2 (germline): SEHNR, FQNEAQ (reference sequence). The CDR3 covers 14 residues.

This clonotype has just a few counts. The chain combines TRBV6-2 or TRBV6-3 with TRBJ2-1, with 7 nucleotides matching TRBD2. Germline CDR1 reads MNHEY; CDR2 reads SVGEGT. This CDR3 has 15 amino acids. The trim removed 6 bases at V and 3 bases at J, leaving 8 bases unmatched. The CDR3 coding sequence is TGTGCCAGCAGAGCCTCCGGGGGGAGCTACAATGAGCAGTTCTTC. Translating gives CASRASGGSYNEQFF.

This clonotype was counted between two and nine times. The genes are TRBV7-9 and TRBJ2-5, with D possibly being TRBD2 (6 bases). This CDR3 comprises 14 residues. Germline CDR1 and CDR2: SEHNR and FQNEAQ (reference sequence). Trimming removed 0 bases from V and 5 bases from J, with 10 bases in between. CDR3 DNA: TGTGCCAGCAGCTTAGCGGAGGGTCGCGAGACCCAGTACTTC. Amino acids: CASSLAEGRETQYF.

This clonotype was seen many times. The V gene is TRBV5-1, the J gene TRBJ2-7; D is ambiguous. The V gene's germline CDR1 is SGHRS and CDR2 YFSETQ. Trimming removed 4 bases at V and 1 base at J, with 15 bases between. The CDR3 is 15 amino acids. CDR3 coding DNA: TGCGCCAGCAGCCCGGACGGATTATCTTCCTACGAGCAGTACTTC. Encoded protein: CASSPDGLSSYEQYF.

There are many counts of this clonotype. V and J are TRBV5-1 and TRBJ2-5; a weak D match, TRBD1 (5 bases). The V end lost 1 base, the J end lost 5 bases, and 9 bases lay between the germline ends. The CDR3 sequence is 13 residues long. Germline V lookup: CDR1 SGHRS, CDR2 YFSETQ. The CDR3 bases are TGCGCCAGCAGCTTGTTCCCAGGGGAGACCCAGTACTTC. Its protein is CASSLFPGETQYF.

This clonotype was found many times. The rearrangement links TRBV7-2 to TRBJ2-1, with D possibly being TRBD2 (5 bases). Germline CDR1 SGHTA, CDR2 FQGNSA. V was pared by 2 bases and J by 0 bases, with 8 bases between. This CDR3 comprises 15 residues. The CDR3 region is CASSLRGSSYNEQFF. In nucleotides, the CDR3 is TGTGCCAGCAGCTTAAGAGGGAGCTCCTACAATGAGCAGTTCTTC.

This clonotype was detected only a few times. The V and J genes are TRBV6-1 and TRBJ1-2, with D possibly being TRBD1 (5 bases). Germline loops: CDR1 MNHNS, CDR2 SASEGT. The ends were cut back, 2 bases at V and 8 bases at J, with 12 bases in the middle. This CDR3 is built from 13 residues. The CDR3 bases are TGTGCCAGCAGTGAACCCGGGACTTACGGCTACACCTTC. Its translation: CASSEPGTYGYTF.

This chain joins TRBV6-5 and TRBJ2-1; either TRBD1 or TRBD2 may supply D (5 bases each). Germline V gene data show CDR1 as MNHEY and CDR2 as SVGAGI. The CDR3 is 13 residues long. V was trimmed by 6 bases and J by 6 bases, leaving 12 bases between them. Here the CDR3 reads CASSSRDGNEQFF. The DNA for the CDR3 is TGTGCCAGCAGCAGCAGGGACGGCAATGAGCAGTTCTTC.

The chain recombines TRBV6-5 with TRBJ1-1; no definite D call. The V and J ends lost 7 bases and 1 base respectively, with 13 bases between them. This CDR3 contains 14 residues. Germline assignment: CDR1 MNHEY and CDR2 SVGAGI. CDR3 in amino acids: CASTRWLGNTEAFF. The CDR3 DNA reads TGTGCCAGCACCCGATGGTTGGGGAACACTGAAGCTTTCTTT.

This clonotype was counted at least ten times. The J gene is TRBJ2-7, the V gene TRBV5-1, with D unresolved. The CDR3 runs to 14 residues. Germline V gene data show CDR1 as SGHRS and CDR2 as YFSETQ. V was shortened by 4 bases and J by 6 bases, with 17 bases between the two germline ends. This CDR3 is CASSGDATSREQYF. In nucleotides, the CDR3 is TGCGCCAGCAGCGGGGATGCAACAAGCCGCGAGCAGTACTTC. Full variable domain (outside the CDR3, taken from reference TRBV5-1 and TRBJ2-7): KAGVTQTPRYLIKTRGQQVTLSCSPISGHRSVSWYQQTPGQGLQFLFEYFSETQRNKGNFPGRFSGRQFSNSRSEMNVSTLELGDSALYLCASSGDATSREQYFGPGTRLTVT.